This T cell receptor beta chain was captured in a study of blood T cell repertoires in COVID-19. Overall study context: The study drew acute and convalescent COVID-19 samples from the United States, Italy and Spain. T cells, B-cell-depleted T cells, or PBMCs supplied cDNA or gDNA.

TCRdb's table, derived via immunoSEQ multiplex PCR, lists solely in-frame clones and lacks some. The table lists hundreds of thousands of clones, 75% to 90% of them singletons. Study members were between roughly 18 and 90 years old and lived in 25 or so US regions. Germline CDR1 and CDR2: MNHEY and SMNVEV (reference sequence). There are 13 residues in the CDR3. Trimming cost V 3 bases and J 7 bases; bases outside gene matches: 1. The chain employs TRBV27 and TRBJ2-2; 8 bases match TRBD1. The origin of this receptor is a woman in her twenties or thirties who had been exposed to COVID-19. Material for sequencing was PBMCs or T cells enriched from blood (not recorded which). For the CDR3, the DNA is TGTGCCAGCAGTTTTGGACAGGGCGGGGAGCTGTTTTTT. The encoded protein is CASSFGQGGELFF.